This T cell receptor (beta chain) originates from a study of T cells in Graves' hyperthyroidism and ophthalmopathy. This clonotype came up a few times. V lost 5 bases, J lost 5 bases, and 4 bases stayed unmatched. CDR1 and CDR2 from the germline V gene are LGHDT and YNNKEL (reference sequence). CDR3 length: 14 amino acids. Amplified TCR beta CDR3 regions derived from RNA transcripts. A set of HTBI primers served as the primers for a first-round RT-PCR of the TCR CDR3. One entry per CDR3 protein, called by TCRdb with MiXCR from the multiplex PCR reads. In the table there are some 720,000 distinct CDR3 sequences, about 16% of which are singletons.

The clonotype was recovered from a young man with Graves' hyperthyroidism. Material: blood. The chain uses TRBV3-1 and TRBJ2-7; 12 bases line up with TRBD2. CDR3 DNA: TGTGCCAGCAGCAGACTAGCGGGAGTACACGAGCAGTACTTC. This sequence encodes CASSRLAGVHEQYF.